Listed here is a single TCR beta chain. This clone appeared a few times. Its antigen target is currently unknown. No much larger clonotype is one base removed from it; base qualities were not supplied. The CDR1 and CDR2 encoded by the germline V gene are SGHDT and YYEEEE. The CDR3 runs 14 amino acids, cysteine and phenylalanine included. Only the CDR3 DNA is retained, 42 bases long and in frame from the first base. Cut back by 4 bases and 7 bases, the V and J ends lie 14 bases apart. This sample stems from a study of shared T cell receptors in the human thymus (dated by TCRdb to about 2021). In the study overall: The study examined how self-reactive, shared T-cell receptor alpha chains are generated in the human thymus.

The library was made by the immunoSEQ multiplex PCR assay. In its TCRdb copy, this immuneACCESS table keeps in-frame sequences only and misses some clones. Where compared with another copy, unresolved V genes explain less than half of these, and the others have no known cause. Recorded for this sample are about 660,000 clones; around nine tenths of them occurred a single time. The ten largest clones represent 0.0095% to 0.012% of the sample. This same sample was also taken into another study, of human thymus T cells. The second paper states: Donors were immunologically healthy infants undergoing open corrective cardiac surgery for congenital heart defects in Finland. Thymus tissue was obtained as surgical resects removed during corrective cardiac surgery. Usage of V and J gene segments appeared to be biased in both the thymic and the peripheral blood repertoires. The related research found that thymic TCR repertoires overlapped highly between unrelated individuals. The study described the TCR alpha and beta repertoires in under 10 infant thymus samples and a few matching peripheral blood samples. The cohort included about six male and two female infants, with donor ages spanning 7 to 244 days. Thymocytes were released mechanically from tissue and stored at -70 °C as pellets of roughly 8.5-32 million cells. Genomic DNA was extracted from frozen cell pellets with a QIAsymphony instrument. The immunoSEQ multiplex PCR assay was used to amplify the TCRB and TCRAD loci from a standardized amount of quality-controlled genomic DNA. The amplicons covered the V(D)J region and were long enough to include the CDR3 and to identify the V and J genes. The commercial immunoSEQ service was used to sequence amplicons on an Illumina platform. Primer bias and sequencing errors were corrected as previously described, and TCRAD and TCRB were defined on the basis of the IMGT database. The repertoires were analysed using immunoSEQ Analyzer 3.0 and VDJTools for basic statistics, V/J segment usage, diversity estimates, rarefaction and pairwise overlap. Diversity was estimated using the Chao1, ChaoE, Efron-Thisted, Shannon and inverse Simpson indices, and was also estimated on datasets down-sampled to the size of the smallest sample. Repertoire overlap was assessed by strict matching of CDR3 nucleotide sequence, V gene and J gene, and clustering was done by Jaccard-based multidimensional scaling. Thymus samples yielded on average roughly 800,000 unique TCRB clonotypes, compared with around 84,000 from blood samples.

Recombination connected TRBV5-6 to TRBJ1-4; TRBD1 could be the D gene, as 5 bases match. Sequencing used thymocytes. The sequence was obtained from a boy younger than two with a congenital heart defect. Donor details come from another sample of the same person, matched by shared clones. At the DNA level, the sequence is TGTGCCAGCAGCCTCGGGGGTTCTCGTGAAAAACTGTTTTTT. This translates into CASSLGGSREKLFF.